This is a list of T cell receptor beta chains from one sample in a study of preoperative IRX-2 immunotherapy in early breast cancer. The table came from immunoSEQ multiplex PCR; TCRdb's copy has only in-frame clones and leaves some out. The sample lists several hundred clones; over 70% were seen once. The material sequenced was tumor tissue, taken before IRX-2 immunotherapy. All receptors derive from a human donor with breast cancer. CDR3s include the opening cysteine and the closing phenylalanine or tryptophan. A D gene is named only where the DNA matches it firmly. The listing skips clone size in some rows; elsewhere it reads once, few, many or a size class.

d_call clone_size j_call v_call cdr3_nt cdr3_aa
. . TRBJ1-2 TRBV28 TGTGCCACCCTTAACGGGAGGAACTATGGCTACACCTTC CATLNGRNYGYTF
. . TRBJ1-1 TRBV5-1 TGCGCCAGCAGCTTGGAATTTGGCGGCGTGAACACTGAAGCTTTCTTT CASSLEFGGVNTEAFF
. . TRBJ1-2 TRBV11-3 TGTGCCAGCAGCCGGAGCCTTGGACAGACCGGCGATCGTGGCTACACCTTC CASSRSLGQTGDRGYTF
. . TRBJ2-5 TRBV7-1 TGTGCCAGCAGCTTATGGCGAAAAGAGACCCAGTACTTC CASSLWRKETQYF
TRBD1 hyperexpanded TRBJ1-1 TRBV11-3 TGTGCCAGCAGCCAAGGACAGGTTAACACTGAAGCTTTCTTT CASSQGQVNTEAFF
. . TRBJ1-5 TRBV14 TGTGCCAGCAGCCAAGCCAGGGAGGGAACCCAGCATTTT CASSQAREGTQHF
. . TRBJ2-5 TRBV6-8 TGTGCCATATCGACTAGATCCGAAGAGACCCAGTACTTC CAISTRSEETQYF
TRBD1 . TRBJ1-2 TRBV29-1 TGCAGCGTACTCCAACAGGGGGCCAAGGGCTACACCTTC CSVLQQGAKGYTF
TRBD1 . TRBJ2-3 TRBV5-1 TGCGCCAGCAGCTTGGATTCAGGGGGCAGGAGAGATACGCAGTATTTT CASSLDSGGRRDTQYF
. . TRBJ2-5 TRBV19 TGTGCCAGTAGCTCTATGGACAGAGAGACCCAGTACTTC CASSSMDRETQYF
. . TRBJ1-6 TRBV6-8 TGTGCCAGCAGCCCAAACGGCTATAATTCACCCCTCCACTTT CASSPNGYNSPLHF
TRBD1 . TRBJ1-2 TRBV25-1 TGTGCCAGCAAATATATGACAGGGGGAGGCTACACCTTC CASKYMTGGGYTF
. once TRBJ1-2 TRBV28 TGTGCCAGCACTGGGGGTTGGTATGGCTACACCTTC CASTGGWYGYTF
TRBD1 . TRBJ2-1 TRBV6-8 TGTGCCATCAAGGGGACAGAGCCACCCTACAATGAGCAGTTCTTC CAIKGTEPPYNEQFF
. . TRBJ1-1 TRBV10-2 TGCGCCAGCAGCCCCCAGGAGTCCACTGAAGCTTTCTTT CASSPQESTEAFF
. . TRBJ2-5 TRBV6-8 TGTGCCAGCAGTTACTCGTGGGGGGCCCAAGAGACCCAGTACTTC CASSYSWGAQETQYF
TRBD2 . TRBJ2-3 TRBV11-3 TGTGCCAGCAGCGCCTCTACAGGACTAGCGGGGCCCCAGGCAGATACGCAGTATTTT CASSASTGLAGPQADTQYF
TRBD1 . TRBJ2-3 TRBV6-1 TGTGCCAGCAGTGAAGACAGGGGGCGCTTGTATTTT CASSEDRGRLYF
. . TRBJ2-6 TRBV6-8 TGTGCCAGCAGTTCGACGGACTCTGGGGCCAACGTCCTGACTTTC CASSSTDSGANVLTF
. . TRBJ2-2 TRBV19 TGTGCCAGTAATACTCCCGGGGGGAACACCGGGGAGCTGTTTTTT CASNTPGGNTGELFF
TRBD2 . TRBJ2-3 TRBV18 TGTGCCAGCTCACCAGCATTAGGGACTAGCGGACCAGATACGCAGTATTTT CASSPALGTSGPDTQYF
. . TRBJ1-2 TRBV19 TGTGCCAGTAGGGGAAGCTACAACTATGGCTACACCTTC CASRGSYNYGYTF
TRBD1 . TRBJ1-4 TRBV6-8 TGTGCCAGCAGTGACGGGACAGGGAATGAAAAACTGTTTTTT CASSDGTGNEKLFF
. once TRBJ1-4 TRBV28 TGTGCCAGCAGTCCACCAATGGGGCCTTTTAATGAAAAACTGTTTTTT CASSPPMGPFNEKLFF
. . TRBJ1-3 TRBV11-3 TGTGCCAGCAGCCAACGGACTCGCGGAAACACCATATATTTT CASSQRTRGNTIYF
. . TRBJ1-1 TRBV23-1 TGCGCCAGCAGCTTGGCACAGATGAACACTGAAGCTTTCTTT CASSLAQMNTEAFF
. once TRBJ2-3 TRBV19 TGTGCCAGTAGTATGTGGTCAGGAGGCACAGATACGCAGTATTTT CASSMWSGGTDTQYF
TRBD1 . TRBJ2-7 TRBV28 TGTGCCAGCAGTTCGCCGGGACAGGGGGTTAACGAGCAGTACTTC CASSSPGQGVNEQYF
TRBD2 . TRBJ2-2 TRBV23-1 TGCGCCAGCATACACCCATATCCAAGCGAGCGGGAGCAGCTCGGGGAGCTGTTTTTT CASIHPYPSEREQLGELFF
. . TRBJ1-2 TRBV6-8 TGTGCCAGCAGTTACGGGGACCAGGACATCTATGGCTACACCTTC CASSYGDQDIYGYTF
. . TRBJ2-6 TRBV16 TGTGCCAGCAGCCAATCGGCCCCAGGGTCCGGGGCCAACGTCCTGACTTTC CASSQSAPGSGANVLTF
. large TRBJ1-5 TRBV11-3 TGTGCCAGCAGCCCCAGGGCTGGATGGAATCAGCCCCAGCATTTT CASSPRAGWNQPQHF
. . TRBJ1-1 TRBV14 TGTGCCAGCAGCCCCCCTATACAGGGCACTGAAGCTTTCTTT CASSPPIQGTEAFF
TRBD1 . TRBJ1-2 TRBV14 TGTGCCAGCAGCCAGGGACAGGGGGTGTATTACTATGGCTACACCTTC CASSQGQGVYYYGYTF
. once TRBJ1-1 TRBV18 TGTGCCACCTGCCGGGAGTTCAACACTGAAGCTTTCTTT CATCREFNTEAFF
. . TRBJ2-7 TRBV7-1 TGTGCCAGCAGCTTAGAAGGGGAGTCCGAGCAGTACTTC CASSLEGESEQYF
. few TRBJ1-1 TRBV10-2 TGCGCCAGCGGTCGGCTGAACACTGAAGCTTTCTTT CASGRLNTEAFF
. . TRBJ2-2 TRBV5-1 TGCGCCAGCAGCGAGGGCCGGGGCACCGGGGAGCTGTTTTTT CASSEGRGTGELFF
. . TRBJ1-5 TRBV19 TGTGCCAGTACGGTCCTAGGCAATCAGCCCCAGCATTTT CASTVLGNQPQHF
TRBD1 . TRBJ2-1 TRBV11-3 TGTGCCAGCACCTCTGTAAGTACCGGGACAGCTTACAATGAGCAGTTCTTC CASTSVSTGTAYNEQFF
. . TRBJ1-2 TRBV6-8 TGTGCCAGCAGCCTCGGACACCTTTATGGCTACACCTTC CASSLGHLYGYTF
. . TRBJ1-6 TRBV18 TGTGCCAGCTCAAGACGTCCTCGGAGCTCCTATAATTCACCCCTCCACTTT CASSRRPRSSYNSPLHF
TRBD1 large TRBJ1-5 TRBV11-3 TGTGCCAGCAGCCAAAAACCCGGGACAGGGGGTATTCAGCCCCAGCATTTT CASSQKPGTGGIQPQHF
. . TRBJ1-1 TRBV29-1 TGCAGCGTTCAAGGAGGGATGGCTGAAGCTTTCTTT CSVQGGMAEAFF
. . TRBJ2-2 TRBV11-1 TGTGCCAGCACCCCCGGGACCCCTACGAACACCGGGGAGCTGTTTTTT CASTPGTPTNTGELFF
. . TRBJ2-1 TRBV7-7 TGTGCCAGCACCTCGCGGGCCCCTCAGGGGAATGAGCAGTTCTTC CASTSRAPQGNEQFF